A selection of T cell receptor beta chains follows, all from one sample in a study of vaccination effects on CD4 cells after COVID-19. No antigen is known for these receptors. The method was immunoSEQ multiplex PCR; TCRdb's version includes in-frame clones alone and lacks a portion of them. The table shows around 47,000 clones, with more than 60% occurring only once. The specimen comprised CD4+ T cells from PBMCs cultured with a peptide pool, sampled before COVID-19 vaccination. The receptors were gathered from a human donor who had a prior SARS-CoV-2 infection. Both conserved end residues are part of each CDR3. The order of the fields is D gene, clone size, V gene, CDR3 length, J gene, CDR3 protein, CDR3 DNA. A D gene is named only where the DNA matches it firmly. Rows may omit the clone size; those that give it use once, few, many or a size class.

TRBD2,.,TRBV9,16,TRBJ2-5,CASSVGLAGFQETQYF,TGTGCCAGCAGCGTAGGCTTAGCGGGATTCCAAGAGACCCAGTACTTC
.,.,TRBV5-5,15,TRBJ1-2,CASSLVSTVNYGYTF,TGTGCCAGCAGCTTGGTCTCTACAGTAAACTATGGCTACACCTTC
TRBD2,few,TRBV18,16,TRBJ2-1,CASSPRLAGDHNEQFF,TGTGCCAGCTCACCCCGGTTAGCGGGGGATCACAATGAGCAGTTCTTC
TRBD1,.,TRBV14,13,TRBJ2-5,CASSQRGRETQYF,TGTGCCAGCAGCCAAAGGGGGCGCGAGACCCAGTACTTC
.,few,TRBV7-9,17,TRBJ2-1,CASSSVPGARLRNEQFF,TGTGCCAGCAGCTCCGTACCCGGGGCGCGCCTTAGGAATGAGCAGTTCTTC
.,.,TRBV7-6,16,TRBJ1-1,CASSAIEVGMNTEAFF,TGTGCCAGCAGCGCTATTGAGGTTGGGATGAACACTGAAGCTTTCTTT
TRBD2,.,TRBV13,18,TRBJ2-2,CASSPRSSGGHNTGELFF,TGTGCCAGCAGCCCACGGAGTAGCGGGGGCCATAACACCGGGGAGCTGTTTTTT
.,.,TRBV5-6,15,TRBJ1-6,CASSFQGRDLSPLHF,TGTGCCAGCAGCTTTCAGGGCAGGGACCTTTCACCCCTCCACTTT
.,.,TRBV3-1/TRBV3-2,15,TRBJ1-1,CASSQDFRTSREAFF,TGTGCCAGCAGCCAAGATTTCCGGACTTCGCGTGAAGCTTTCTTT
.,.,TRBV5-1,15,TRBJ2-2,CASSLALATPGELFF,TGCGCCAGCAGCTTGGCCCTAGCAACCCCCGGGGAGCTGTTTTTT
.,.,TRBV5-1,14,TRBJ2-1,CASSLFIVSNEQFF,TGCGCCAGCAGCTTGTTTATAGTTAGCAATGAGCAGTTCTTC
.,.,TRBV11-3,15,TRBJ1-4,CASSSLGRDGEKLFF,TGTGCCAGCAGCTCCCTAGGCAGAGACGGTGAAAAACTGTTTTTT
.,.,TRBV18,15,TRBJ1-5,CASSPLGDSNQPQHF,TGTGCCAGCTCACCTTTAGGGGATAGCAATCAGCCCCAGCATTTT
.,few,TRBV9,14,TRBJ2-3,CASSVRSYTDTQYF,TGTGCCAGCAGCGTAAGGTCTTACACAGATACGCAGTATTTT
.,few,TRBV7-9,14,TRBJ2-7,CASSLTRSSYEQYF,TGTGCCAGCAGCTTAACCAGGAGCTCCTACGAGCAGTACTTC
TRBD2,.,TRBV5-4,15,TRBJ2-1,CASSQLAGGYNEQFF,TGTGCCAGCAGCCAACTAGCGGGGGGATACAATGAGCAGTTCTTC
.,few,TRBV2,11,TRBJ2-3,CASSYTDTQYF,TGTGCCAGCAGTTATACAGATACGCAGTATTTT
TRBD1,.,TRBV2,17,TRBJ2-3,CASSEPTGTGNTDTQYF,TGTGCCAGCAGTGAACCGACCGGGACAGGGAACACAGATACGCAGTATTTT
TRBD2,.,TRBV5-4,16,TRBJ2-5,CASSKTGTSVQETQYF,TGTGCCAGCAGCAAAACCGGGACTAGCGTCCAAGAGACCCAGTACTTC
.,few,TRBV7-2,14,TRBJ2-7,CASSLSGNSYEQYF,TGTGCCAGCAGCTTATCCGGGAACTCCTACGAGCAGTACTTC
.,few,TRBV15,15,TRBJ1-5,CATSRVGDSNQPQHF,TGTGCCACCAGCAGAGTCGGGGATAGCAATCAGCCCCAGCATTTT
TRBD1,once,TRBV29-1,14,TRBJ1-1,CSAVQGAHNTEAFF,TGCAGCGCGGTTCAGGGGGCTCATAACACTGAAGCTTTCTTT
.,.,TRBV7-8,11,TRBJ2-1,CASRRYNEQFF,TGTGCCAGCAGACGATACAATGAGCAGTTCTTC
TRBD2,.,TRBV5-4,16,TRBJ2-5,CASSPLAGGRQETQYF,TGTGCCAGCAGCCCCCTGGCGGGAGGCCGCCAAGAGACCCAGTACTTC
.,.,TRBV27,14,TRBJ1-4,CASSFWGVGEKLFF,TGTGCCAGCAGTTTCTGGGGGGTTGGTGAAAAACTGTTTTTT
TRBD2,.,TRBV5-1,16,TRBJ2-1,CASSQVERGKYNEQFF,TGCGCCAGCTCCCAAGTCGAGCGGGGAAAATACAATGAGCAGTTCTTC
.,once,TRBV6-5,15,TRBJ1-1,CASSYGQSLDTEAFF,TGTGCCAGCAGTTACGGGCAGTCCCTGGACACTGAAGCTTTCTTT
.,few,TRBV20-1,10,TRBJ1-1,CSARDLEAFF,TGCAGTGCTAGAGACCTTGAAGCTTTCTTT
.,few,TRBV5-1,12,TRBJ2-3,CASSIGSEGQYF,TGCGCCAGCAGCATCGGGTCCGAGGGGCAGTATTTT
TRBD1,.,TRBV24-1,15,TRBJ2-5,CATSQLGQGKETQYF,TGTGCCACCAGTCAGCTGGGACAGGGGAAGGAGACCCAGTACTTC
TRBD1,.,TRBV5-4,14,TRBJ1-2,CASSSRGRVDGYTF,TGTGCCAGCAGCTCCAGGGGGCGCGTTGATGGCTACACCTTC
.,.,TRBV19,14,TRBJ1-2,CASSNRRANYGYTF,TGTGCCAGTAGTAATAGGCGAGCTAACTATGGCTACACCTTC
.,few,TRBV11-2,13,TRBJ1-1,CASSTTWSTEAFF,TGTGCCAGCAGCACCACATGGAGCACTGAAGCTTTCTTT
.,.,TRBV3-1/TRBV3-2,15,TRBJ2-3,CASSDQGFGTDTQYF,TGTGCCAGCAGTGACCAGGGGTTTGGGACAGATACGCAGTATTTT
.,.,TRBV5-1,15,TRBJ2-6,CASSLTGTGANVLTF,TGCGCCAGCAGCTTAACAGGGACTGGGGCCAACGTCCTGACTTTC
TRBD2,.,TRBV7-8,16,TRBJ2-1,CASSSPVAGRGHEQFF,TGTGCCAGCAGCTCACCCGTAGCGGGGAGGGGACATGAGCAGTTCTTC
.,.,TRBV14,14,TRBJ1-1,CAIQGQGRISEAFF,TGTGCCATCCAGGGCCAGGGGAGGATTTCTGAAGCTTTCTTT
.,.,TRBV30,12,TRBJ2-5,CARDGPRETQYF,TGTGCCCGAGACGGGCCGCGGGAGACCCAGTACTTC
TRBD2,few,TRBV5-4,15,TRBJ2-2,CASSLEAGRTGELFF,TGTGCCAGCAGCTTGGAAGCGGGACGTACCGGGGAGCTGTTTTTT
.,.,TRBV6-2/TRBV6-3,15,TRBJ2-1,CASSLLGVSYNEQFF,TGTGCCAGCAGTCTACTAGGTGTCTCCTACAATGAGCAGTTCTTC
.,.,TRBV5-1,15,TRBJ1-2,CASSPDGPGSGGYTF,TGCGCCAGCAGCCCCGACGGACCAGGGTCGGGTGGCTACACCTTC
.,.,TRBV6-5,12,TRBJ2-5,CASSSLLETQYF,TGTGCCAGCAGTTCCCTGCTGGAGACCCAGTACTTC
.,.,TRBV7-9,17,TRBJ2-2,CASSSPLGGKNTGELFF,TGTGCCAGCAGCTCCCCTCTTGGCGGGAAGAACACCGGGGAGCTGTTTTTT
.,.,TRBV2,13,TRBJ2-1,CASRTEGYNEQFF,TGTGCCAGCAGGACCGAGGGTTACAATGAGCAGTTCTTC
.,.,TRBV5-4,16,TRBJ2-1,CASSWDIAISYNEQFF,TGTGCCAGCAGCTGGGATATAGCAATTTCCTACAATGAGCAGTTCTTC
TRBD1,.,TRBV30,15,TRBJ2-7,CAAQSRDRGPYEQYF,TGTGCCGCCCAGAGCCGGGACAGGGGTCCCTACGAGCAGTACTTC
.,.,TRBV5-1,14,TRBJ2-2,CASSFTGATGELFF,TGCGCCAGCAGCTTTACCGGGGCCACCGGGGAGCTGTTTTTT
TRBD1,.,TRBV7-9,17,TRBJ1-4,CASSPRGRDRDFEKLFF,TGTGCCAGCAGCCCTAGAGGGAGGGACAGGGACTTCGAAAAACTGTTTTTT
TRBD2,.,TRBV6-5,14,TRBJ2-2,CASGVGGSTGELFF,TGTGCCAGCGGGGTGGGGGGGAGCACCGGGGAGCTGTTTTTT
TRBD1,.,TRBV2,14,TRBJ1-2,CASRRTGNNYGYTF,TGTGCCAGCAGACGGACAGGGAACAACTATGGCTACACCTTC
.,few,TRBV6-5,13,TRBJ1-2,CAGQQAGNYGYTF,TGTGCCGGACAACAGGCGGGCAACTATGGCTACACCTTC
.,.,TRBV5-1,15,TRBJ2-5,CASSGGPSDSETQYF,TGCGCCAGCAGCGGGGGTCCTAGCGATTCAGAGACCCAGTACTTC
.,.,TRBV4-1,15,TRBJ1-1,CASSQKGAGNTEAFF,TGCGCCAGCAGCCAGAAAGGGGCCGGGAACACTGAAGCTTTCTTT